This T cell receptor (beta chain) derives from a study of T cell responses to AZD1222 COVID-19 vaccine. Only in-frame clones appear in the TCRdb table, and some are missing; sequencing was by immunoSEQ multiplex PCR. The repertoire holds fewer than 150,000 clones, with 88% as singletons. Trimming shortened V by 6 bases and J by 2 bases, and 16 bases separated the two germline ends. The CDR3 length is 16 residues. Germline-derived CDR1 and CDR2 are LNHDA and SQIVND (reference sequence). This clonotype was obtained from an adult who received the AZD1222 COVID-19 vaccine. The sequencing used peripheral blood, collected 28 days after the second AZD1222 dose. V usage is TRBV19 and J usage is TRBJ2-2, with D perhaps assigned TRBD1 or TRBD2 (5 bases each). CDR3 protein: CASRRGRASNTGELFF. The CDR3, as DNA: TGTGCCAGTAGGAGGGGCAGGGCCTCAAACACCGGGGAGCTGTTTTTT.